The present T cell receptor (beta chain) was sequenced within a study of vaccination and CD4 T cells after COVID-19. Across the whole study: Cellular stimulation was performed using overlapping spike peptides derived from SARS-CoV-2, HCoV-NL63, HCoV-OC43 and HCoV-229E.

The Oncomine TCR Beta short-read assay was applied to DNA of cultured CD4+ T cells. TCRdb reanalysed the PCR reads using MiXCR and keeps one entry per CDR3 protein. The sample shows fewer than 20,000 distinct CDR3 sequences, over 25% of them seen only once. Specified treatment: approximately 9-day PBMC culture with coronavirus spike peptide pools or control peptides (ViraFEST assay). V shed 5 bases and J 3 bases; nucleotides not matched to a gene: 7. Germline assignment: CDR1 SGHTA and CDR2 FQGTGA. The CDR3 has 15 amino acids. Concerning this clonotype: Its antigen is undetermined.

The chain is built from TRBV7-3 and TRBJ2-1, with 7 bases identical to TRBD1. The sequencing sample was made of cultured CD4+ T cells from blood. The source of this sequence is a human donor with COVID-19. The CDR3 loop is CASSPRQGNYNEQFF. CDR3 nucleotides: TGTGCCAGCAGCCCACGACAGGGTAACTACAATGAGCAGTTCTTC.